Below, 27 T cell receptor beta chains from the same sample are listed, as sequenced in a study of cytomegalovirus exposure and HLA in healthy donors (TCRdb year 2017). The method behind the library was the immunoSEQ multiplex PCR assay. For the multiplex PCR, a mixture combining 60 forward primers for TCR Vbeta segments and 13 reverse primers for TCR Jbeta segments was used. TCRdb stores this immuneACCESS table with in-frame sequences only. Part of the clones is absent; in the studies checked, under half of the shortfall reflects unresolved V genes, and no reason is known for the rest. The sample table holds about 78,000 clones, of which less than 75% were seen once. Of the sample, around 6% falls within the top ten clones. The specimen sequenced was PBMCs. These receptors were collected from a man in his thirties or forties in good health and CMV-seropositive.

The CDR3 region is CASSQAGQGVGYGYTF. The CDR3, as DNA: TGTGCCAGCAGCCAGGCCGGACAGGGCGTCGGCTATGGCTACACCTTC. V gene TRBV4-2 combines with J gene TRBJ1-2; 8 nucleotides match TRBD1. Germline V lookup: CDR1 LGHNA, CDR2 YNFKEQ. J lost 4 bases, V lost 3 bases, and 10 bases had no gene match. This CDR3 region has 16 residues.

The chain employs TRBV27 and TRBJ2-7, with D perhaps TRBD2 (6 bases). Germline V gives CDR1 MNHEY, CDR2 SMNVEV (reference sequence). V dropped 6 bases and J dropped 1 base, with 13 bases sitting between them. CDR3 length: 14 residues. CDR3 region: CASRSVGGSYEQYF. CDR3 bases: TGTGCCAGCAGGTCAGTGGGGGGTTCCTACGAGCAGTACTTC.

The chain employs TRBV11-3 and TRBJ2-1; the match to TRBD2 covers 7 bases. Trimming removed 1 base from V and 3 bases from J; junction bases left unmatched: 3. This CDR3 has 15 residues. Germline V CDR1 and CDR2: SGHNT, YENEEA. CDR3 bases: TGTGCCAGCAGCTTAGGACTAGCCGGCTACAATGAGCAGTTCTTC. Translated: CASSLGLAGYNEQFF.

J is TRBJ2-7 and V is TRBV27, with 9 bases that match TRBD2. The CDR3 extends over 16 amino acids. Germline V lookup: CDR1 MNHEY, CDR2 SMNVEV (reference sequence). The V and J ends lost 4 bases and 2 bases, in that order; junction bases with no gene match: 9. The DNA of the CDR3 is TGTGCCAGCAGTTCCTATAGCGGGGGCCAACCCTACGAGCAGTACTTC. Its translation is CASSSYSGGQPYEQYF.

This chain connects TRBV11-3 to TRBJ2-5; TRBD1 matches 9 bases. This CDR3 contains 15 residues. Germline V gene data show CDR1 as SGHNT and CDR2 as YENEEA. V trimming: 1 base; J trimming: 5 bases; junction bases outside the gene matches: 5. The CDR3 DNA reads TGTGCCAGCAGCTTAGTGGGACAGGGCTTGGAGACCCAGTACTTC. This encodes CASSLVGQGLETQYF.

This sequence joins TRBV19 and TRBJ2-1, with TRBD1 matching over 7 bases. Unmatched junction bases numbered 2, after V lost 2 bases and J lost 7 bases. The length of the CDR3 is 13 residues. CDR1 and CDR2 (germline): LNHDA, SQIVND (reference sequence). CDR3 residues: CASSINRGNEQFF. The CDR3 DNA sequence: TGTGCCAGTAGTATAAACAGGGGTAATGAGCAGTTCTTC.

This clone has a handful of counts. V is TRBV29-1 and J is TRBJ2-1, with no clear D. The germline V gene encodes CDR1 SQVTM and CDR2 ANQGSEA. The CDR3 runs 11 residues. V was cut by 1 base and J by 5 bases, with 3 bases left in between. CDR3: CSVEADNEQFF. DNA for the CDR3: TGCAGCGTTGAAGCCGACAATGAGCAGTTCTTC.

V gene TRBV30 combines with J gene TRBJ2-1, with 9 bases fitting TRBD1. V gave up 2 bases and J gave up 8 bases; unmatched junction bases: 7. Looked up from germline, CDR1 is GTSNPN and CDR2 is SVGIG (reference sequence). The CDR3 is made up of 14 amino acids. The CDR3 nucleotides are TGTGCCTGGAGTCGGGACAGGGTAGGGGATGAGCAGTTCTTC. Encoded protein: CAWSRDRVGDEQFF.

The rearrangement links TRBV27 to TRBJ1-3; a weak D match, TRBD1 (5 bases). V was cut by 5 bases and J by 2 bases, with 13 bases left in between. CDR1 MNHEY and CDR2 SMNVEV come from the germline V gene (reference sequence). The CDR3 runs to 15 residues. The CDR3 nucleotides read TGTGCCAGCAGTCTCATCGCAGGGACTGGAAACACCATATATTTT. This codes for CASSLIAGTGNTIYF.

This chain connects TRBV21-1 to TRBJ2-3; the listed D gene, TRBD2, was not tested against the DNA. TRBV21-1 corresponds to a pseudogene. This CDR3 contains 11 residues. The CDR3 loop is CASRSTGTQYF. The CDR3 coding sequence is TGTGCCAGCCGATCCACGGGTACGCAGTATTTT.

This clone was counted once. The rearrangement links TRBV10-3 to TRBJ1-2; TRBD1 matches 8 bases. With 10 bases clipped from V and 3 bases from J, the junction kept 4 bases outside the gene matches. Germline assignment: CDR1 ENHRY and CDR2 SYGVKD. The CDR3 spans 12 residues. The chain's CDR3 is CATKDRDYGYTF. CDR3 in DNA: TGTGCCACTAAGGACAGGGACTATGGCTACACCTTC.

The chain employs TRBV7-9 and TRBJ2-1; D call uncertain. The CDR3 is made up of 14 amino acids. Deletions cut 5 bases from V and 0 bases from J, with 8 bases between. Germline V lookup: CDR1 SEHNR, CDR2 FQNEAQ (reference sequence). CDR3 DNA: TGTGCCAGCAGCCCAGCGTTCTCCTACAATGAGCAGTTCTTC. It yields the protein CASSPAFSYNEQFF.

This rearrangement joins TRBV19 to TRBJ1-2, with D unresolved. Germline values: CDR1 LNHDA, CDR2 SQIVND (reference sequence). CDR3 length equals 12 residues. Trimming stripped 5 bases from V and 2 bases from J, with 6 bases between. The CDR3 region has the DNA TGTGCCAGTAGTGGCCCCAACTATGGCTACACCTTC. It codes for CASSGPNYGYTF.

V usage is TRBV18 and J usage is TRBJ1-5; D possibly corresponds to TRBD1 (5 bases). With 3 bases removed from V and 5 bases from J, the gap between germline ends came to 14 bases. The CDR3 totals 15 residues. The germline V gene encodes CDR1 KGHSH and CDR2 LQKENI. As DNA, the CDR3 is TGTGCCAGCTCACCGGGCAGGGATATTGATCAGCCCCAGCATTTT. It translates to CASSPGRDIDQPQHF.

The chain uses TRBV6-6 and TRBJ2-1, with 11 bases matching TRBD2. The junction had 14 bases not matched to a gene; V was cut back by 7 bases and J by 9 bases. From germline, CDR1 is MNHNY and CDR2 SVGAGI (reference sequence). The CDR3 spans 16 residues. CDR3 loop: CASMPSGGTPPPEQFF. The CDR3 DNA sequence: TGTGCCAGCATGCCTAGCGGGGGGACTCCGCCCCCTGAGCAGTTCTTC.

This chain connects TRBV28 to TRBJ1-5; 10 bases are shared with TRBD1. V dropped 7 bases and J dropped 1; count of bases not matched to a gene: 7. Germline values: CDR1 MDHEN, CDR2 SYDVKM. CDR3 length: 16 amino acids. In DNA, the CDR3 is TGTGCCAGCAAGGGACAGGGGATTGGCAGCAATCAGCCCCAGCATTTT. Translated: CASKGQGIGSNQPQHF. The variable domain in full, completed from reference TRBV28 and TRBJ1-5, reads DVKVTQSSRYLVKRTGEKVFLECVQDMDHENMFWYRQDPGLGLRLIYFSYDVKMKEKGDIPEGYSVSREKKERFSLILESASTNQTSMYLCASKGQGIGSNQPQHFGDGTRLSIL.

About this clone itself: Other DNA sequences in the sample encode the same CDR3. The chain employs TRBV30 and TRBJ2-2, with D possibly matching TRBD2 (7 bases). V gave up 0 bases and J gave up 6 bases, with 14 bases separating them. The CDR3 is 15 residues long. From germline, CDR1 is GTSNPN and CDR2 SVGIG (reference sequence). DNA for the CDR3: TGTGCCTGGAGTGTACCGGGGGGCCTGCCCGGGGAGCTGTTTTTT. This encodes CAWSVPGGLPGELFF.

The chain couples TRBV5-4 to TRBJ2-5; TRBD1 matches at 7 bases. Germline CDR1 SGHNT, CDR2 YYREEE (reference sequence). Unmatched junction bases numbered 8, after V lost 8 bases and J lost 4 bases. The CDR3 runs 13 residues. The CDR3 here is CASFDRVGETQYF. The CDR3 bases are TGTGCCAGTTTCGACAGGGTAGGAGAGACCCAGTACTTC.

This clone was found a few times. V and J are TRBV7-2 and TRBJ1-5; perhaps TRBD1 as D (5 bases). Trimming removed 1 base at V and 0 bases at J, with 10 bases between. Germline V gives CDR1 SGHTA, CDR2 FQGNSA. The CDR3 runs 16 residues. In DNA, the CDR3 is TGTGCCAGCAGCTTAGAGGCAGGGCATAGCAATCAGCCCCAGCATTTT. It codes for CASSLEAGHSNQPQHF.

In this sample, this clone turned up a few times. V and J are TRBV29-1 and TRBJ2-3; a weak D match, TRBD1 (6 bases). V was clipped by 6 bases and J by 1 base, with 14 bases between them. This CDR3 has 14 amino acids. CDR1 is SQVTM, CDR2 ANQGSEA, per germline. The CDR3 reads CSVKTGWGTDTQYF. The CDR3 DNA reads TGCAGCGTGAAAACAGGGTGGGGCACAGATACGCAGTATTTT.

The J gene is TRBJ2-2, the V gene TRBV14; 9 bases align to TRBD1. Germline trimming cut 3 bases from V and 4 bases from J; bases unmatched to any gene: 3. This CDR3 spans 15 amino acids. Germline CDR1 reads SGHDN; CDR2 reads FVKESK. The CDR3 loop is CASSHPGQGTGELFF. The CDR3, as DNA: TGTGCCAGCAGCCATCCGGGACAGGGCACCGGGGAGCTGTTTTTT.

The chain recombines TRBV19 with TRBJ2-6, with unresolved D. CDR1 is LNHDA and CDR2 is SQIVND in the germline V gene (reference sequence). This CDR3 has 15 amino acids. Trimming removed 3 bases from V and 0 bases from J, with 6 bases in between. The CDR3 DNA follows: TGTGCCAGTAGTATTTTAGACTCTGGGGCCAACGTCCTGACTTTC. Translated, it gives CASSILDSGANVLTF.

This clone occurred a few times. The chain recombines TRBV28 with TRBJ1-4; D is ambiguous. The CDR3 runs to 16 residues. The V and J ends lost 6 bases and 0 bases respectively, with 14 bases between them. The germline V gene has CDR1 MDHEN and CDR2 SYDVKM. The CDR3, as DNA: TGTGCCAGCAGGACGCGGGAGGCTGCAACTAATGAAAAACTGTTTTTT. Translating gives CASRTREAATNEKLFF.

This clone occurred once. V usage is TRBV27 and J usage is TRBJ2-2; 10 nucleotides line up with TRBD2. Germline V gene lookup returns CDR1 MNHEY and CDR2 SMNVEV (reference sequence). V gave up 6 bases and J gave up 7 bases; unmatched junction bases: 2. This CDR3 has 13 amino acids. The CDR3 loop is CASSLAGVGELFF. The CDR3, as DNA: TGTGCCAGCAGCCTAGCGGGAGTCGGGGAGCTGTTTTTT.

In its sample, this clone was seen once. The chain couples TRBV28 to TRBJ1-4; the match to TRBD1 covers 9 bases. Germline V gives CDR1 MDHEN, CDR2 SYDVKM. The CDR3 has 20 residues. Trimming removed 1 base from V and 0 bases from J; junction bases left unmatched: 12. This CDR3 reads CASSLLGQGGGGSTNEKLFF. CDR3 bases: TGTGCCAGCAGTTTATTGGGACAGGGAGGCGGGGGTTCAACTAATGAAAAACTGTTTTTT.

The rearrangement joins TRBV27 to TRBJ1-1; possibly TRBD1 for D (6 bases). The germline V gene has CDR1 MNHEY and CDR2 SMNVEV (reference sequence). The CDR3 totals 14 residues. The V gene lost 4 bases and the J gene lost 0 bases, with 9 bases spanning the gap. CDR3 nucleotide sequence: TGTGCCAGCAGTTCAGGGGCCCTGAACACTGAAGCTTTCTTT. It codes for CASSSGALNTEAFF.

This clone showed up just a few times. This chain's CDR3 is CASSPHRSSGNTIYF. CDR3 DNA: TGTGCCAGCAGCCCCCACAGGTCCTCTGGAAACACCATATATTTT. The J gene is TRBJ1-3, the V gene TRBV4-2, with TRBD1 as a possible D gene (5 bases). This CDR3 is built from 15 residues. CDR1 and CDR2 from the germline V gene are LGHNA and YNFKEQ. V lost 4 bases to trimming and J lost 0 bases, with 10 bases between them.